The next 30 T cell receptor beta chains were all read from a single sample in a study of T cell repertoires in cytomegalovirus infection. Their target antigens are unknown. TCRdb independently ran MiXCR on the reads; one entry per CDR3 protein. This table has about 470,000 distinct CDR3 sequences, about 44% appearing once. The sequenced sample was cultured PBMCs, obtained from culture after CMV antigen stimulation. Every receptor here comes from a human donor in good health (CMV status not recorded). Some clones in this sample may be carry-over from other donors' samples.

The genes are TRBV2 and TRBJ1-4; 8 nucleotides match TRBD1. The CDR3 sequence is 16 residues long. The ends lost 5 bases at V and 0 bases at J; junction bases unmatched: 5. Per germline, CDR1 SNHLY and CDR2 FYNNEI. CDR3 sequence: CASSRDRHTTNEKLFF. The CDR3 bases are TGTGCCAGCAGTCGGGACAGGCACACAACTAATGAAAAACTGTTTTTT.

In its sample, this clonotype was seen a few times. This rearrangement joins TRBV11-2 to TRBJ2-5; 9 nucleotides align to TRBD2. The length of the CDR3 is 14 residues. Unmatched junction bases numbered 5, after V lost 4 bases and J lost 5 bases. Germline CDR1 SGHAT, CDR2 FQNNGV. CDR3: CASSSGTSWETQYF. In DNA, the CDR3 is TGTGCCAGCAGCTCCGGGACTAGCTGGGAGACCCAGTACTTC.

This clonotype was observed a few times. The chain is built from TRBV7-2 and TRBJ1-6; perhaps TRBD1 as D (6 bases). This CDR3 has 15 residues. Germline CDR1 is SGHTA and CDR2 is FQGNSA. V was pared by 2 bases and J by 7 bases, with 12 bases between. As DNA, the CDR3 is TGTGCCAGCAGCTTACTTGGGGGGGCGAATTCACCCCTCCACTTT. Translating gives CASSLLGGANSPLHF. The full variable domain, rest sourced from reference TRBV7-2 and TRBJ1-6, is GAGVSQSPSNKVTEKGKDVELRCDPISGHTALYWYRQSLGQGLEFLIYFQGNSAPDKSGLPSDRFSAERTGGSVSTLTIQRTQQEDSAVYLCASSLLGGANSPLHFGNGTRLTVT.

Details on this clonotype: One end of the junction fails to match germline, which may point to a read error. The chain combines TRBV20-1 with TRBJ1-5; D unresolved. The CDR3 totals 14 residues. Germline CDR1 is DFQATT and CDR2 is SNEGSKA (reference sequence). The DNA of the CDR3 is TGCAGTGCGAGAGGTACGATTAGCAATCAGCCCCAGCATTTT. Translated: CSARGTISNQPQHF.

The V and J genes are TRBV20-1 and TRBJ1-1; a possible D gene is TRBD1 (5 bases). The CDR3 is 15 amino acids. V was pared by 6 bases and J by 4 bases, with 21 bases between. CDR1 is DFQATT, CDR2 SNEGSKA, per germline (reference sequence). The CDR3 loop is CSASHGIGRGTEAFF. DNA for the CDR3: TGCAGTGCCTCCCACGGTATAGGTAGGGGCACTGAAGCTTTCTTT.

This clonotype was seen at least ten times. This rearrangement joins TRBV7-2 to TRBJ1-1; 7 bases are a match to TRBD1. The germline CDR1 and CDR2 sequences are SGHTA and FQGNSA. The V and J ends lost 4 bases and 6 bases, in that order; junction bases with no gene match: 5. The CDR3 spans 13 residues. CDR3 loop: CASSSRQGSEAFF. The CDR3 nucleotides are TGTGCCAGCAGCTCGAGACAGGGATCTGAAGCTTTCTTT.

The chain employs TRBV2 and TRBJ2-1; TRBD2 matches 12 bases. Germline V gene sequence: CDR1 SNHLY, CDR2 FYNNEI. CDR3 length: 19 amino acids. V lost 6 bases to trimming and J lost 9 bases; unmatched junction nucleotides: 21. This CDR3 is CASSGSSLLAGGQRSEQFF. CDR3 in DNA: TGTGCCAGCAGCGGTTCCAGCCTACTAGCGGGAGGCCAGAGGAGTGAGCAGTTCTTC.

The gene calls are TRBV7-2 and TRBJ2-7; 11 bases are shared with TRBD2. The CDR3 has 16 residues. J gave up 2 bases and V 1 base, and 4 bases lay outside the gene matches. Germline V lookup: CDR1 SGHTA, CDR2 FQGNSA. CDR3 protein: CASSLGTSGSTYEQYF. The CDR3 nucleotides are TGTGCCAGCAGCTTAGGGACTAGCGGGTCCACCTACGAGCAGTACTTC. The whole variable domain, filled in from reference TRBV7-2 and TRBJ2-7, reads GAGVSQSPSNKVTEKGKDVELRCDPISGHTALYWYRQSLGQGLEFLIYFQGNSAPDKSGLPSDRFSAERTGGSVSTLTIQRTQQEDSAVYLCASSLGTSGSTYEQYFGPGTRLTVT.

This chain joins TRBV2 and TRBJ2-3; D uncertain. This CDR3 region has 14 residues. Germline CDR1 reads SNHLY; CDR2 reads FYNNEI. Trimming took 2 bases from V and 0 from J, leaving 6 bases between them. The DNA for the CDR3 is TGTGCCAGCAGTGAATCGTCAAGCACAGATACGCAGTATTTT. Encoded protein: CASSESSSTDTQYF.

This clonotype appeared a single time. The chain links TRBV6-6 to TRBJ1-3; D is possibly TRBD1 (5 bases). Trimming shortened V by 10 bases and J by 0 bases, and 10 bases separated the two germline ends. Germline-derived CDR1 and CDR2 are MNHNY and SVGAGI (reference sequence). This CDR3 spans 13 amino acids. For the CDR3, the DNA is TGTGCCACCTCGACAGCCTCTGGAAACACCATATATTTT. It is translated as CATSTASGNTIYF.

V gene TRBV4-1 combines with J gene TRBJ2-7; 7 nucleotides align to TRBD2. The trim removed 4 bases at V and 4 bases at J, leaving 10 bases unmatched. This CDR3 has 15 amino acids. The germline CDR1 and CDR2 sequences are MGHRA and YSYEKL. CDR3 amino acids: CASSLAASGQYEQYF. In nucleotides, the CDR3 is TGCGCCAGCAGCCTTGCGGCTAGCGGACAATACGAGCAGTACTTC.

This rearrangement joins TRBV12-3 or TRBV12-4 to TRBJ1-3; no definite D call. This CDR3 is built from 13 residues. Trimming removed 8 bases from V and 7 bases from J, with 15 bases in between. CDR3 amino acids: CASLPPWRNTIYF. DNA of the CDR3: TGTGCCAGCCTGCCCCCCTGGCGCAACACCATATATTTT.

The chain uses TRBV7-4 and TRBJ2-1; 7 bases fit TRBD1. The ends lost 5 bases at V and 6 bases at J; junction bases unmatched: 7. Germline lookup yields CDR1 SGHVT and CDR2 SQSDAQ. The CDR3 has 14 amino acids. This chain's CDR3 is CASSQSGTVNEQFF. Written as DNA, the CDR3 is TGTGCCAGCAGCCAAAGTGGGACAGTCAATGAGCAGTTCTTC.

This clonotype has a handful of counts. The chain links TRBV11-2 to TRBJ2-3; no clear D gene. V dropped 0 bases and J dropped 3 bases, with 4 bases sitting between them. CDR1 and CDR2 from the germline V gene are SGHAT and FQNNGV. The CDR3 length is 13 residues. The CDR3 sequence: CASSLEMTDTQYF. The CDR3 DNA follows: TGTGCCAGCAGCTTAGAAATGACAGATACGCAGTATTTT.

The chain has TRBV25-1 and TRBJ1-1; a possible D gene is TRBD1 (5 bases). The CDR3 is 14 amino acids. In germline, CDR1 is MGHDK, CDR2 SYGVNS. The ends were cut back, 5 bases at V and 5 bases at J, with 15 bases in the middle. For the CDR3, the DNA is TGTGCCAGCAGTTCAAACGCAGGGTGGACTGAAGCTTTCTTT. As protein: CASSSNAGWTEAFF.

The genes are TRBV19 and TRBJ2-1, with 11 bases lining up with TRBD2. The CDR3 consists of 18 residues. Looked up from germline, CDR1 is LNHDA and CDR2 is SQIVND (reference sequence). J lost 2 bases, V lost 1 base, and 7 bases had no gene match. The CDR3 is CASSIGLAGGETYNEQFF. For the CDR3, the DNA is TGTGCCAGTAGTATAGGTTTAGCGGGAGGGGAAACCTACAATGAGCAGTTCTTC. Based on the CDR3 plus reference TRBV19 and TRBJ2-1, the full variable domain is DGGITQSPKYLFRKEGQNVTLSCEQNLNHDAMYWYRQDPGQGLRLIYYSQIVNDFQKGDIAEGYSVSREKKESFPLTVTSAQKNPTAFYLCASSIGLAGGETYNEQFFGPGTRLTVL.

This clonotype occurred once. The chain has TRBV5-1 and TRBJ2-1; possibly TRBD2 for D (5 bases). Trimming took 0 bases from V and 2 from J, leaving 9 bases between them. The CDR3 has 15 residues. CDR1 and CDR2 (germline): SGHRS, YFSETQ. CDR3 DNA: TGCGCCAGCAGCTTGGGACTGACTACCTACAATGAGCAGTTCTTC. Its translation is CASSLGLTTYNEQFF. Together with reference TRBV5-1 and TRBJ2-1, the CDR3 gives the full variable domain: KAGVTQTPRYLIKTRGQQVTLSCSPISGHRSVSWYQQTPGQGLQFLFEYFSETQRNKGNFPGRFSGRQFSNSRSEMNVSTLELGDSALYLCASSLGLTTYNEQFFGPGTRLTVL.

The rearrangement uses TRBV6-2 or TRBV6-3 and TRBJ2-7; 7 bases align to TRBD1. V shed 4 bases, J shed 3 bases, and the junction held 9 bases outside the gene matches. This CDR3 contains 15 residues. CDR1 and CDR2 (germline): MNHEY, SVGEGT. CDR3 sequence reads: CASSFPTGTYYEQYF. CDR3 coding DNA: TGTGCCAGCAGTTTTCCGACAGGGACCTACTACGAGCAGTACTTC.

The chain links TRBV7-4 to TRBJ1-5; 7 bases align to TRBD1. Germline trimming cut 6 bases from V and 1 base from J; bases unmatched to any gene: 15. The CDR3 contains 18 residues. Looked up from germline, CDR1 is SGHVT and CDR2 is SQSDAQ. CDR3 residues: CASSSHQPLRGSNQPQHF. The CDR3 region has the DNA TGTGCCAGCAGTTCTCATCAACCTCTCAGGGGGAGCAATCAGCCCCAGCATTTT.

The CDR3, as DNA: TGTGCCAGCTCACCGGCAAGAAGACAAACCCTCTATGGCTACACCTTC. Protein: CASSPARRQTLYGYTF. The V gene is TRBV18, the J gene TRBJ1-2, with D hard to call. The CDR3 is 16 amino acids. The V end was cut by 3 bases, the J end by 4 bases, with 18 bases between. Germline V gene data show CDR1 as KGHSH and CDR2 as LQKENI.

The chain joins TRBV11-2 to TRBJ2-1; no reliable D call. Germline V gene data show CDR1 as SGHAT and CDR2 as FQNNGV. The length of the CDR3 is 11 residues. Trimming cost V 7 bases and J 10 bases, with 11 bases left between them. CDR3 DNA sequence: TGTGCCAGCACTACCTTTGGGGAGCAGTTCTTC. Amino acids: CASTTFGEQFF. Complete variable domain (other parts from reference TRBV11-2 and TRBJ2-1): EAGVAQSPRYKIIEKRQSVAFWCNPISGHATLYWYQQILGQGPKLLIQFQNNGVVDDSQLPKDRFSAERLKGVDSTLKIQPAKLEDSAVYLCASTTFGEQFFGPGTRLTVL.

This clonotype was detected a few times. This sequence joins TRBV6-5 and TRBJ2-6; possibly TRBD2 for D (6 bases). The CDR3 extends over 14 amino acids. The germline V gene encodes CDR1 MNHEY and CDR2 SVGAGI. V was clipped by 11 bases and J by 0 bases, with 11 bases between them. The CDR3: CAAGSYSGANVLTF. The DNA of the CDR3 is TGTGCCGCCGGGAGCTACTCTGGGGCCAACGTCCTGACTTTC.

The rearrangement joins TRBV27 to TRBJ2-1, with a tentative D call TRBD2 (6 bases). The CDR3 is 15 residues long. Germline V gene lookup returns CDR1 MNHEY and CDR2 SMNVEV (reference sequence). V was pared by 5 bases and J by 5 bases, with 16 bases between. CDR3 in DNA: TGTGCCAGCAGTAGGGTTAGCGGAGGAAACAATGAGCAGTTCTTC. This codes for CASSRVSGGNNEQFF.

As for this clonotype: Given a much more abundant clone one base away, this may be a read error. The V call is TRBV5-4, the J call TRBJ2-3; D is tentatively TRBD1 or TRBD2 (5 bases each). V lost 3 bases and J lost 2, with 7 bases in between. The CDR3 contains 13 residues. Germline CDR1 SGHNT, CDR2 YYREEE (reference sequence). The DNA of the CDR3 is TGTGCCAGCAGCTGGGACCACACAGATACGCAGTATTTT. Encoded protein: CASSWDHTDTQYF.

The gene calls are TRBV6-2 or TRBV6-3 and TRBJ2-5; 7 nucleotides line up with TRBD1. CDR3 length: 13 amino acids. Germline assignment: CDR1 MNHEY and CDR2 SVGEGT. V lost 6 bases, J lost 7 bases, and 8 bases stayed unmatched. The CDR3 DNA is TGTGCCAGCAGAGAGAACAGGGGACGGACCCAGTACTTC. It encodes CASRENRGRTQYF.

This clonotype was recorded only once. The chain is built from TRBV19 and TRBJ2-1; D is unclear. The V gene's germline CDR1 is LNHDA and CDR2 SQIVND (reference sequence). This CDR3 spans 16 amino acids. V lost 3 bases to trimming and J lost 0 bases, with 12 bases between them. This CDR3 is CASSMKDSSSYNEQFF. The CDR3 nucleotides read TGTGCCAGTAGTATGAAAGACTCCAGCTCCTACAATGAGCAGTTCTTC.

The genes are TRBV20-1 and TRBJ2-1; 8 nucleotides agree with TRBD2. From germline, CDR1 is DFQATT and CDR2 SNEGSKA (reference sequence). The V gene end was trimmed by 6 bases and the J gene end by 4 bases; junction bases not matched to a gene: 11. This CDR3 region has 15 residues. CDR3 loop: CSAPKAGAIYNEQFF. The CDR3 nucleotides are TGCAGTGCCCCGAAAGCGGGGGCTATTTACAATGAGCAGTTCTTC.

V gene TRBV11-2 combines with J gene TRBJ2-1, with TRBD2 as a possible D gene (5 bases). V was shortened by 2 bases and J by 6 bases, with 14 bases between the two germline ends. The germline CDR1 and CDR2 sequences are SGHAT and FQNNGV. CDR3 size: 15 residues. The CDR3 reads CASSLSGDYSNEQFF. The CDR3 DNA reads TGTGCCAGCAGCTTATCGGGCGACTATTCCAATGAGCAGTTCTTC.

The genes are TRBV5-4 and TRBJ2-1, with D tentatively TRBD1 or TRBD2 (5 bases each). Germline V gene data show CDR1 as SGHNT and CDR2 as YYREEE (reference sequence). The CDR3 totals 18 residues. Trimming cost V 1 base and J 0 bases, with 17 bases left between them. As DNA, the CDR3 is TGTGCCAGCAGCTTGTTGGGGGTGGGGCTCGCCTCCTACAATGAGCAGTTCTTC. This codes for CASSLLGVGLASYNEQFF.

V usage is TRBV29-1 and J usage is TRBJ2-1; 7 bases match TRBD1. V lost 7 bases to trimming and J lost 3 bases; unmatched junction nucleotides: 18. Per germline, CDR1 SQVTM and CDR2 ANQGSEA. This CDR3 has 17 amino acids. The CDR3 sequence: CSATGTDYSYVYNEQFF. The CDR3 DNA is TGCAGCGCAACCGGGACAGATTATTCCTACGTCTACAATGAGCAGTTCTTC.